This TCR beta chain derives from a study of T cell responses to AZD1222 COVID-19 vaccine. Points from the study as a whole: Donors were largely white British and mainly female; clonal diversity was possibly underestimated. The number of AZD1222 recipients seropositive at baseline was only 5 to 7.

Only one count was recorded for this clone. What it recognizes is unknown. V dropped 3 bases and J dropped 4 bases, with 9 bases sitting between them. Germline CDR1 LNHNV, CDR2 YYDKDF (reference sequence). The CDR3 totals 13 residues. Libraries were prepared by immunoSEQ multiplex PCR; TCRdb keeps only in-frame clonotypes and omits some of them. The table includes 180,000 or so clones, over 85% detected once. The rearrangement joins TRBV15 to TRBJ1-2; D remains ambiguous. The sequence derives from an adult in good health. The source material was peripheral blood, sampled on day 0 of AZD1222 vaccination. CDR3 region: CATSRPRSYGYTF. In DNA form, the CDR3 reads TGTGCCACCAGCAGGCCACGGAGCTATGGCTACACCTTC.